Listed below are T cell receptor beta chains from one sample, sequenced in a study of immune evolution from preneoplasia to lung adenocarcinoma. Some clones are missing from TCRdb's copy, which holds only in-frame ones; the method was immunoSEQ multiplex PCR. The repertoire holds around 4,800 clones, roughly four fifths seen once, with 6% to 7.5% in the top ten. The sequenced sample consisted of FFPE minimally invasive lung adenocarcinoma tissue. These receptors originate from a person aged 55-85 years with lung adenocarcinoma. The CDR3 runs from the conserved cysteine through the conserved F or W. Fields, in order: J gene, V gene, CDR3 length, clone size, D gene, CDR3 DNA, CDR3 protein. D genes are given only for firm matches. Rows give clone size only sometimes, using once, few, many, or a class for an expanded clone.

TRBJ2-1 | TRBV29-1 | 15 | . | TRBD1 | TGCAGCGTTGATCCGGCCGGGACAGGGACTAATGGGCAGTTCTTC | CSVDPAGTGTNGQFF
TRBJ1-4 | TRBV5-1 | 15 | . | . | TGCGCCAGCAGCTTGGACGGGATAGGCAGCGAAAAACTGTTTTTT | CASSLDGIGSEKLFF
TRBJ2-3 | TRBV9 | 16 | . | . | TGTGCCAGCAGCGCTGATCACGTAAGGGGCACAGATACGCAGTATTTT | CASSADHVRGTDTQYF
TRBJ2-5 | TRBV14 | 13 | . | . | TGTGCCAGCAGCCCGGGCCTGCTGGGGACCCAGTACTTC | CASSPGLLGTQYF
TRBJ2-6 | TRBV29-1 | 16 | . | TRBD1 | TGCAGCGCATGGGACAGTGATTTCTCTGGGGCCAACGTCCTGACTTTC | CSAWDSDFSGANVLTF
TRBJ2-1 | TRBV4-2 | 15 | . | TRBD2 | TGTGCCAGCAGCCAAAGGGCTAGCGGGATTAATGAGCAGTTCTTC | CASSQRASGINEQFF
TRBJ1-1 | TRBV7-8 | 14 | few | . | TGTGCCAGCAGCATCCTACAGAGTAACACTGAAGCTTTCTTT | CASSILQSNTEAFF
TRBJ1-2 | TRBV27 | 15 | . | . | TGTGCCAGCAGTTTATCCCCAGGGACCTACTATGGCTACACCTTC | CASSLSPGTYYGYTF
TRBJ1-1 | TRBV29-1 | 12 | . | . | TGCAGCGGCGGACACCCCCGAGCTGAAGCTTTCTTT | CSGGHPRAEAFF
TRBJ1-2 | TRBV6-1 | 16 | . | TRBD1 | TGTGCCAGCAGTGAAACCGGGACAGGGGCTAACTATGGCTACACCTTC | CASSETGTGANYGYTF
TRBJ1-1 | TRBV28 | 15 | . | . | TGTGCCAGCAGTTCCTGGACAGTTTCGAACACTGAAGCTTTCTTT | CASSSWTVSNTEAFF
TRBJ2-1 | TRBV7-8 | 15 | . | TRBD1 | TGTGCCAGCAGCTTAACAGGGGGCTCCTACAATGAGCAGTTCTTC | CASSLTGGSYNEQFF